What follows are 10 T cell receptor beta chains derived from one specimen sequenced in a study of memory CD4+ T cells and cytomegalovirus serostatus. Profiling relied on immunoSEQ multiplex PCR, and the TCRdb table lists in-frame clones only, not all of them. The table includes 55,000 to 60,000 clones, around 80% detected once. Single viable CD3+CD4+CD8-CD45RO+ cells were sorted as the memory CD4+ T cells. Input material: memory CD4+ T cells from blood. Receptors were obtained from an adult in good health and CMV-seronegative.

This clone has more than one count but fewer than ten. This chain connects TRBV18 to TRBJ1-1, with 8 bases fitting TRBD1. The V segment lost 6 bases and the J segment 4 bases; nucleotides outside the gene matches: 7. The CDR3 is 14 residues long. The germline V gene encodes CDR1 KGHSH and CDR2 LQKENI. The CDR3 DNA follows: TGTGCCAGCTCCAAGGACAGGGCGAGCACTGAAGCTTTCTTT. Encoded protein: CASSKDRASTEAFF. The full variable domain, with the rest looked up from reference TRBV18 and TRBJ1-1, is NAGVMQNPRHLVRRRGQEARLRCSPMKGHSHVYWYRQLPEEGLKFMVYLQKENIIDESGMPKERFSAEFPKEGPSILRIQQVVRGDSAAYFCASSKDRASTEAFFGQGTRLTVV.

The chain employs TRBV7-9 and TRBJ1-1; 10 nucleotides agree with TRBD1. Germline V gives CDR1 SEHNR, CDR2 FQNEAQ (reference sequence). J lost 3 bases, V lost 4 bases, and 5 bases had no gene match. The CDR3 covers 15 residues. The CDR3 DNA reads TGTGCCAGCAGCTGGAGGGACAGGGGCGACACTGAAGCTTTCTTT. Amino acids: CASSWRDRGDTEAFF. The complete variable domain, with remaining parts taken from reference TRBV7-9 and TRBJ1-1, reads DTGVSQNPRHKITKRGQNVTFRCDPISEHNRLYWYRQTLGQGPEFLTYFQNEAQLEKSRLLSDRFSAERPKGSFSTLEIQRTEQGDSAMYLCASSWRDRGDTEAFFGQGTRLTVV.

This rearrangement joins TRBV7-2 to TRBJ2-7, with a weak D call TRBD2 (6 bases). The CDR3 has 15 amino acids. Germline V CDR1 and CDR2: SGHTA, FQGNSA. V was trimmed by 5 bases and J by 2 bases, leaving 16 bases between them. Here the CDR3 reads CASSPGGGPAYEQYF. DNA for the CDR3: TGTGCCAGCAGCCCCGGTGGAGGGCCCGCCTACGAGCAGTACTTC.

The chain couples TRBV5-6 to TRBJ2-1; 8 nucleotides align to TRBD2. This CDR3 comprises 15 residues. Germline-derived CDR1 and CDR2 are SGHDT and YYEEEE. V lost 1 base and J lost 6; bases outside the gene matches: 6. CDR3 amino acids: CASSLHGRAVNEQFF. The DNA for the CDR3 is TGTGCCAGCAGCTTGCACGGGAGGGCCGTCAATGAGCAGTTCTTC.

The chain employs TRBV2 and TRBJ2-7; D is perhaps TRBD2 (6 bases). Germline V gene sequence: CDR1 SNHLY, CDR2 FYNNEI. This CDR3 comprises 15 residues. V was trimmed by 4 bases and J by 2 bases, leaving 15 bases between them. The CDR3 protein is CASSALTSSPYEQYF. The CDR3 DNA sequence: TGTGCCAGCAGTGCCCTGACTAGTTCGCCCTACGAGCAGTACTTC.

The rearrangement uses TRBV28 and TRBJ1-1, with D unclear. V lost 2 bases and J 10 bases, leaving 17 bases between the germline ends. Germline V gives CDR1 MDHEN, CDR2 SYDVKM. The CDR3 runs 14 residues. This CDR3 reads CASSLPSPPVRAFF. The CDR3 DNA reads TGTGCCAGCAGTTTACCCAGCCCCCCGGTGAGAGCTTTCTTT.

The CDR3 DNA sequence: TGTGCCAGCAGTTACTCGGGACAGGGGGCAGGTGGCTACACCTTC. It is translated as CASSYSGQGAGGYTF. V is TRBV6-6 and J is TRBJ1-2; 12 positions agree with TRBD1. The CDR3 sequence is 15 residues long. V lost 0 bases, J lost 7 bases, and 3 bases stayed unmatched. Germline V CDR1 and CDR2: MNHNY, SVGAGI (reference sequence).

This clone was found a few times. The chain employs TRBV19 and TRBJ1-5; D unclear. The CDR3 length is 13 residues. The V end was cut by 5 bases, the J end by 6 bases, with 11 bases between. The germline V gene encodes CDR1 LNHDA and CDR2 SQIVND (reference sequence). CDR3 region: CASSLKEGQPQHF. The CDR3 bases are TGTGCCAGTAGTTTAAAGGAGGGTCAGCCCCAGCATTTT.

The rearrangement links TRBV10-3 to TRBJ2-1; TRBD2 might be the D (6 bases). The length of the CDR3 is 15 residues. Germline CDR1 ENHRY, CDR2 SYGVKD. V lost 5 bases to trimming and J lost 7 bases, with 18 bases between them. The CDR3 protein is CAISSLGNAGNEQFF. DNA for the CDR3: TGTGCCATCAGTTCGCTGGGAAATGCGGGGAATGAGCAGTTCTTC.

The V gene is TRBV6-1, the J gene TRBJ2-7; no firm D call. Trimming left V 6 bases short and J 2 bases short, with 14 bases between. The CDR3 runs 14 residues. CDR1 and CDR2 from the germline V gene are MNHNS and SASEGT. Here the CDR3 reads CASSPPFSPYEQYF. The CDR3 region has the DNA TGTGCCAGCAGCCCACCCTTCTCTCCCTACGAGCAGTACTTC.